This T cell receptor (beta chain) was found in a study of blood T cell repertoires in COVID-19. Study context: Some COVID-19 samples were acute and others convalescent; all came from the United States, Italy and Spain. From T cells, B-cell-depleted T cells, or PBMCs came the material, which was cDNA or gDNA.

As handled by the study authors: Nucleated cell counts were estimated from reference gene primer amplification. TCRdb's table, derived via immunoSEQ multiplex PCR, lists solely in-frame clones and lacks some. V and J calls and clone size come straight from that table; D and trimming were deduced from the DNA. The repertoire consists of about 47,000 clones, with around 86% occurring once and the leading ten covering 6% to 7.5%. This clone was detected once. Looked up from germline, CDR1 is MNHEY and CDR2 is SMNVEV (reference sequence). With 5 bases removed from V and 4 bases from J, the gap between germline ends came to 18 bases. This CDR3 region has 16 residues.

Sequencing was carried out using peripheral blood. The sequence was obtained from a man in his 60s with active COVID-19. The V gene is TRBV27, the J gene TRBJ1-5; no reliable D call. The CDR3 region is CASSPYATALNQPQHF. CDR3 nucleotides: TGTGCCAGCAGTCCCTATGCAACCGCACTAAATCAGCCCCAGCATTTT.